Listed below are T cell receptor beta chains from one sample, sequenced in a study of blood T cell repertoires in COVID-19. Sequenced by immunoSEQ multiplex PCR; TCRdb stores in-frame clones only, minus some. The sample records over 200,000 clones, over 80% being singletons. The sequenced sample was peripheral blood. The source is a human donor in a cohort sampled during active COVID-19. Each CDR3 is given with its conserved first and last residue. Fields, in order: D gene, V gene, clone size, J gene, CDR3 DNA, CDR3 protein. D genes are given only for firm matches. Clone size is given for some rows only: seen once, a few or many times, or a class if the clone is expanded.

D gene: TRBD1; V gene: TRBV11-1; clone size: -; J gene: TRBJ2-5; CDR3 DNA: TGTGCCAGCAGATCGGGGACAGGGGACGTGGAGACCCAGTACTTC; CDR3 protein: CASRSGTGDVETQYF
D gene: -; V gene: TRBV5-6; clone size: -; J gene: TRBJ1-2; CDR3 DNA: TGTGCCAGCAGCTTTGTCGGGGGGCAGGACTATGGCTACACCTTC; CDR3 protein: CASSFVGGQDYGYTF
D gene: -; V gene: TRBV10-3; clone size: -; J gene: TRBJ1-5; CDR3 DNA: TGTGCCATCATGGAGGGGAGGGGTCAGCCCCAGCATTTT; CDR3 protein: CAIMEGRGQPQHF
D gene: -; V gene: TRBV4-3; clone size: -; J gene: TRBJ2-1; CDR3 DNA: TGCGCCAGCAGCCAACGAGGGAGCGGGCGCAATGAGCAGTTCTTC; CDR3 protein: CASSQRGSGRNEQFF
D gene: -; V gene: TRBV5-4; clone size: many; J gene: TRBJ2-7; CDR3 DNA: TGTGCCAGCAGCTTGGGCGGCGGCTCCTACGAGCAGTACTTC; CDR3 protein: CASSLGGGSYEQYF
D gene: -; V gene: TRBV28; clone size: once; J gene: TRBJ2-7; CDR3 DNA: TGTGCCAGCAGCTCAAGCCCGGGTTCCGACTACGAGCAGTACTTC; CDR3 protein: CASSSSPGSDYEQYF
D gene: TRBD1; V gene: TRBV14; clone size: -; J gene: TRBJ2-2; CDR3 DNA: TGTGCCAGCAGCCAGACAGGGGGCGCATTAACCGGGGAGCTGTTTTTT; CDR3 protein: CASSQTGGALTGELFF
D gene: -; V gene: TRBV4-2; clone size: -; J gene: TRBJ2-7; CDR3 DNA: TGTGCCAGCAGCCAAGAGGCCAACTCCTACGAGCAGTACTTC; CDR3 protein: CASSQEANSYEQYF
D gene: TRBD2; V gene: TRBV3-1/TRBV3-2; clone size: -; J gene: TRBJ2-2; CDR3 DNA: TGTGCCAGCAGCCAAGCAGCGGGAGGGGCCACCGGGGAGCTGTTTTTT; CDR3 protein: CASSQAAGGATGELFF
D gene: TRBD2; V gene: TRBV27; clone size: -; J gene: TRBJ2-6; CDR3 DNA: TGTGCCAGCAGTTTACAAGGGACTAGCGGCTCCCTCTGGGCCAACGTCCTGACTTTC; CDR3 protein: CASSLQGTSGSLWANVLTF
D gene: TRBD2; V gene: TRBV5-5; clone size: -; J gene: TRBJ2-2; CDR3 DNA: TGTGCCAGCAGCGTGACTAGCACGAACACCGGGGAGCTGTTTTTT; CDR3 protein: CASSVTSTNTGELFF
D gene: TRBD1; V gene: TRBV28; clone size: once; J gene: TRBJ2-7; CDR3 DNA: TGTGCCAGCAGTTTATCCGGGACAGGGTTCTACGAGCAGTACTTC; CDR3 protein: CASSLSGTGFYEQYF
D gene: -; V gene: TRBV5-5; clone size: -; J gene: TRBJ1-6; CDR3 DNA: TGTGCCAGCAGCTTGGGAGCACGGACTCTCGTCTATAATTCACCCCTCCACTTT; CDR3 protein: CASSLGARTLVYNSPLHF
D gene: -; V gene: TRBV5-1; clone size: once; J gene: TRBJ2-7; CDR3 DNA: TGCGCCAGCAGCTTGGGTGGAGCGGCCAGCTCCTACGAGCAGTACTTC; CDR3 protein: CASSLGGAASSYEQYF
D gene: -; V gene: TRBV14; clone size: -; J gene: TRBJ1-1; CDR3 DNA: TGTGCCAGCAGCCCGTACAGGGAGACGGACACTGAAGCTTTCTTT; CDR3 protein: CASSPYRETDTEAFF
D gene: TRBD2; V gene: TRBV4-1; clone size: few; J gene: TRBJ2-7; CDR3 DNA: TGCGCCAGCAGCCAAGTGACTAGCGGGAGTACTGGGCAGTACTTC; CDR3 protein: CASSQVTSGSTGQYF
D gene: -; V gene: TRBV20-1; clone size: -; J gene: TRBJ2-4; CDR3 DNA: TGCAGTGCTAGTCGTGGGCCCCTAGCCAAAAACATTCAGTACTTC; CDR3 protein: CSASRGPLAKNIQYF
D gene: TRBD1; V gene: TRBV7-2; clone size: -; J gene: TRBJ2-7; CDR3 DNA: TGTGCCAGCACGAGGACAGGGGGTTCCTACGAGCAGTACTTC; CDR3 protein: CASTRTGGSYEQYF
D gene: TRBD1; V gene: TRBV7-9; clone size: -; J gene: TRBJ1-3; CDR3 DNA: TGTGCCAGCAGCTCACAGGGGACTGGAAACACCATATATTTT; CDR3 protein: CASSSQGTGNTIYF
D gene: -; V gene: TRBV6-5; clone size: -; J gene: TRBJ1-1; CDR3 DNA: TGTGCCAGCTGCCGACTCTTCGCCACTGAAGCTTTCTTT; CDR3 protein: CASCRLFATEAFF
D gene: -; V gene: TRBV18; clone size: once; J gene: TRBJ2-1; CDR3 DNA: TGTGCCAGCTCACCACCCCCAGACTCCTACAATGAGCAGTTCTTC; CDR3 protein: CASSPPPDSYNEQFF
D gene: TRBD1; V gene: TRBV24-1; clone size: -; J gene: TRBJ2-2; CDR3 DNA: TGTGCCACCAGTGATCGGGACAGGGGCGGCACCGGGGAGCTGTTTTTT; CDR3 protein: CATSDRDRGGTGELFF
D gene: TRBD2; V gene: TRBV30; clone size: -; J gene: TRBJ2-1; CDR3 DNA: TGTGCCTGTTCCGGGACTAGCGGGAGGGCCGTCCAGACTGAGCAGTTCTTC; CDR3 protein: CACSGTSGRAVQTEQFF
D gene: -; V gene: TRBV7-2; clone size: -; J gene: TRBJ2-1; CDR3 DNA: TGTGCCAGCAGCTCCTATAGCGGTACAATGTTCGGGTTCTTC; CDR3 protein: CASSSYSGTMFGFF
D gene: -; V gene: TRBV6-5; clone size: -; J gene: TRBJ1-1; CDR3 DNA: TGTGCCAGCAGTTACGGGGGAGGCGGCACTGAAGCTTTCTTT; CDR3 protein: CASSYGGGGTEAFF
D gene: -; V gene: TRBV7-9; clone size: few; J gene: TRBJ2-6; CDR3 DNA: TGTGCCAGCAGCTACGACAGGATAACCTCTGGGGCCAACGTCCTGACTTTC; CDR3 protein: CASSYDRITSGANVLTF
D gene: TRBD1; V gene: TRBV6-5; clone size: -; J gene: TRBJ2-3; CDR3 DNA: TGTGCCAGCAGACCGACAGGGCAGGCCACAGATACGCAGTATTTT; CDR3 protein: CASRPTGQATDTQYF
D gene: TRBD1; V gene: TRBV5-1; clone size: -; J gene: TRBJ2-3; CDR3 DNA: TGCGCCAGCAGGTTGGACAGGGGCGGGACAGATACGCAGTATTTT; CDR3 protein: CASRLDRGGTDTQYF
D gene: TRBD1; V gene: TRBV25-1; clone size: -; J gene: TRBJ2-7; CDR3 DNA: TGTGCCAGCAAGGGACAGACCCCCTACGAGCAGTACTTC; CDR3 protein: CASKGQTPYEQYF
D gene: TRBD1; V gene: TRBV7-9; clone size: -; J gene: TRBJ2-7; CDR3 DNA: TGTGCCAGCAGCCTAGATCGGACAGGGTACTCCTACGAGCAGTACTTC; CDR3 protein: CASSLDRTGYSYEQYF
D gene: TRBD1; V gene: TRBV6-2/TRBV6-3; clone size: -; J gene: TRBJ1-5; CDR3 DNA: TGTGCCAGCAGTTACAGGGGGCGAGAGCCCCAGCATTTT; CDR3 protein: CASSYRGREPQHF
D gene: -; V gene: TRBV6-2/TRBV6-3; clone size: once; J gene: TRBJ1-4; CDR3 DNA: TGTGCCAGCAGTCTATGGACAGCTGAAAAACTGTTTTTT; CDR3 protein: CASSLWTAEKLFF
D gene: TRBD1; V gene: TRBV5-6; clone size: -; J gene: TRBJ1-1; CDR3 DNA: TGTGCCAGCAGGGGGACAGGGGAAAAAACTGAAGCTTTCTTT; CDR3 protein: CASRGTGEKTEAFF
D gene: TRBD1; V gene: TRBV6-6; clone size: -; J gene: TRBJ1-4; CDR3 DNA: TGTGCCAGCAGCCCCGGGACAGGGGGCTTCCGGGAAAAACTGTTTTTT; CDR3 protein: CASSPGTGGFREKLFF
D gene: -; V gene: TRBV28; clone size: -; J gene: TRBJ1-1; CDR3 DNA: TGTGCCAGCAGTTCTGTGAACACTGAAGCTTTCTTT; CDR3 protein: CASSSVNTEAFF
D gene: -; V gene: TRBV7-9; clone size: -; J gene: TRBJ1-3; CDR3 DNA: TGTGCCAGCAGCGTCCAGTCCTCTGGAAACACCATATATTTT; CDR3 protein: CASSVQSSGNTIYF
D gene: -; V gene: TRBV7-9; clone size: -; J gene: TRBJ2-2; CDR3 DNA: TGTGCCAGCAGCCTCACCGGGGAGCTGTTTTTT; CDR3 protein: CASSLTGELFF
D gene: -; V gene: TRBV2; clone size: -; J gene: TRBJ1-5; CDR3 DNA: TGTGCCAGCAGTGAGGAGAGCCCTGCTAATCAGCCCCAGCATTTT; CDR3 protein: CASSEESPANQPQHF
D gene: TRBD2; V gene: TRBV10-3; clone size: -; J gene: TRBJ2-7; CDR3 DNA: TGTGCCATCAGTGATCCTGGACTAGCGGGAGGAGCCTACGAGCAGTACTTC; CDR3 protein: CAISDPGLAGGAYEQYF
D gene: TRBD2; V gene: TRBV30; clone size: -; J gene: TRBJ2-7; CDR3 DNA: TGTGCCTGGAATTGGGGTGCGGGAGACCCCTACGAGCAGTACTTC; CDR3 protein: CAWNWGAGDPYEQYF
D gene: TRBD1; V gene: TRBV5-1; clone size: -; J gene: TRBJ2-7; CDR3 DNA: TGCGCCAGCAGGCCCCCGGACAGGATTTCCTACGAGCAGTACTTC; CDR3 protein: CASRPPDRISYEQYF
D gene: TRBD1; V gene: TRBV7-2; clone size: -; J gene: TRBJ2-7; CDR3 DNA: TGTGCCAGCAGACCGGGGACAGGGATCTACGAGCAGTACTTC; CDR3 protein: CASRPGTGIYEQYF
D gene: -; V gene: TRBV5-1; clone size: -; J gene: TRBJ1-1; CDR3 DNA: TGCGCCAGCAGCTTGGTCCGGGGTAGGACTGAAGCTTTCTTT; CDR3 protein: CASSLVRGRTEAFF
D gene: TRBD1; V gene: TRBV27; clone size: -; J gene: TRBJ1-5; CDR3 DNA: TGTGCCAGCAGTTTCCGCCGACAGGGAGGCAATCAGCCCCAGCATTTT; CDR3 protein: CASSFRRQGGNQPQHF
D gene: -; V gene: TRBV19; clone size: -; J gene: TRBJ1-5; CDR3 DNA: TGTGCCAGTAGTATAGCTTTCGGGAACAATCAGCCCCAGCATTTT; CDR3 protein: CASSIAFGNNQPQHF
D gene: -; V gene: TRBV4-3; clone size: -; J gene: TRBJ2-7; CDR3 DNA: TGCGCCAGCAGCCAAGATCAGGGTCGGTCCTACGAGCAGTACTTC; CDR3 protein: CASSQDQGRSYEQYF
D gene: -; V gene: TRBV5-1; clone size: -; J gene: TRBJ2-7; CDR3 DNA: TGCGCCAGCAGCCTCGGGACAGGGACTAGACATGGTTCCTACGAGCAGTACTTC; CDR3 protein: CASSLGTGTRHGSYEQYF
D gene: TRBD2; V gene: TRBV18; clone size: -; J gene: TRBJ2-7; CDR3 DNA: TGTGCCAGCTCCCTTACTAGCGGCAACGAGCAGTACTTC; CDR3 protein: CASSLTSGNEQYF
D gene: -; V gene: TRBV12-3/TRBV12-4; clone size: -; J gene: TRBJ1-2; CDR3 DNA: TGTGCCAGCAGTCACGGGATCCGCTATGGCTACACCTTC; CDR3 protein: CASSHGIRYGYTF
D gene: -; V gene: TRBV7-3; clone size: -; J gene: TRBJ2-1; CDR3 DNA: TGTGCCAGCAGCTTAACTTCCAGGGGCAATGAGCAGTTCTTC; CDR3 protein: CASSLTSRGNEQFF
D gene: -; V gene: TRBV28; clone size: few; J gene: TRBJ1-2; CDR3 DNA: TGTGCCAGCAGTCCTGACAGGCTCTATGGCTACACCTTC; CDR3 protein: CASSPDRLYGYTF
D gene: TRBD2; V gene: TRBV18; clone size: -; J gene: TRBJ2-3; CDR3 DNA: TGTGCCAGCTCACCCGGACTAGCGGGAGTGACATCGAGCACAGATACGCAGTATTTT; CDR3 protein: CASSPGLAGVTSSTDTQYF
D gene: TRBD1; V gene: TRBV6-6; clone size: -; J gene: TRBJ1-5; CDR3 DNA: TGTGCCAGCAGCCAGCCGGGACAGGGTGCCCAGCCCCAGCATTTT; CDR3 protein: CASSQPGQGAQPQHF
D gene: -; V gene: TRBV28; clone size: -; J gene: TRBJ1-1; CDR3 DNA: TGTGCCAGCGGTCTCCGGACTCGCAACACTGAAGCTTTCTTT; CDR3 protein: CASGLRTRNTEAFF
D gene: TRBD2; V gene: TRBV6-2/TRBV6-3; clone size: -; J gene: TRBJ2-1; CDR3 DNA: TGTGCCAGCAGTTACCGGGCAGGGACTAGCTCCTACAATGAGCAGTTCTTC; CDR3 protein: CASSYRAGTSSYNEQFF
D gene: TRBD1; V gene: TRBV6-2/TRBV6-3; clone size: once; J gene: TRBJ1-5; CDR3 DNA: TGTGCCAGCAGTTCGCAACAGGGGGCTATGCATCAGCCCCAGCATTTT; CDR3 protein: CASSSQQGAMHQPQHF
D gene: TRBD1; V gene: TRBV4-3; clone size: once; J gene: TRBJ2-3; CDR3 DNA: TGCGCCAGCAGCCAAGAGGGGACAGGGAGAAATACGCAGTATTTT; CDR3 protein: CASSQEGTGRNTQYF